This TCR beta chain was captured in a study of blood T cell repertoires in COVID-19. On the study more broadly: Sources were T cells, B-cell-depleted T cells, or PBMCs; the material itself was cDNA or gDNA.

Sequencing used immunoSEQ multiplex PCR; TCRdb keeps in-frame clones, though not all of them. The top ten hold about 9.9% of the sample, which has under 30,000 clones, roughly nine tenths seen once. The CDR3 totals 15 residues. V lost 6 bases, J lost 2 bases, and 10 bases stayed unmatched. In germline, CDR1 is SGHRS, CDR2 YFSETQ. The J gene is TRBJ2-7, the V gene TRBV5-1, with 8 bases that match TRBD1. Source material: peripheral blood. The clonotype comes from a human donor in a cohort sampled during active COVID-19. CDR3 protein: CASTQGATATYEQYF. The CDR3 DNA follows: TGCGCCAGCACCCAGGGGGCGACAGCCACCTACGAGCAGTACTTC.